These T cell receptor beta chains were read from a single sample in a study of STAT5B mutations in CD4+ large granular lymphocyte leukemia. Produced via immunoSEQ multiplex PCR; TCRdb's table is partial and in-frame only. The table records about 34,000 clones, 65% to 70% of them present only once. The sample consisted of CD4+ T cells from blood buffy coats. All receptors come from a human donor in good health. CDR3s include the opening cysteine and the closing phenylalanine or tryptophan. D genes are given only for firm matches. Size is omitted from some rows. Given values are once, few, many or a class for expanded clones.

>TRBV5-1|TRBJ2-5|NA|NA
CASRGQETQYF
TGCGCCAGCCGAGGCCAAGAGACCCAGTACTTC
>TRBV19|TRBJ1-2|NA|NA
CASSIRTGHGYTF
TGTGCCAGTAGTATAAGGACGGGTCATGGCTACACCTTC
>TRBV7-6|TRBJ1-1|NA|NA
CASSLGRMNTEAFF
TGTGCCAGCAGCTTAGGACGGATGAACACTGAAGCTTTCTTT
>TRBV7-9|TRBJ2-3|NA|NA
CASSRTPDTQYF
TGTGCCAGCAGCCGGACCCCCGATACGCAGTATTTT
>TRBV29-1|TRBJ2-3|few|NA
CSVRPTWGTDTQYF
TGCAGCGTGCGACCCACTTGGGGCACAGATACGCAGTATTTT
>TRBV30|TRBJ1-3|NA|NA
CAWQGPGNTIYF
TGTGCCTGGCAGGGGCCCGGAAACACCATATATTTT
>TRBV7-9|TRBJ1-4|medium-sized|NA
CASSFPNPTNEKLFF
TGTGCCAGCAGCTTTCCCAATCCAACTAATGAAAAACTGTTTTTT
>TRBV6-5|TRBJ2-7|few|TRBD2
CASSYSRGGASYEQYF
TGTGCCAGCAGTTACTCGCGGGGAGGGGCTAGCTACGAGCAGTACTTC
>TRBV12-5|TRBJ2-3|NA|TRBD2
CASGLSGGRTDTQYF
TGTGCTAGTGGTTTAAGCGGGGGTCGCACAGATACGCAGTATTTT
>TRBV4-3|TRBJ2-3|NA|NA
CASSQDLVGFTDTQYF
TGCGCCAGCAGCCAAGATCTGGTAGGGTTCACAGATACGCAGTATTTT
>TRBV5-5|TRBJ2-1|NA|NA
CASSNPTYYDNEQFF
TGTGCCAGCAGCAATCCTACATACTACGACAATGAGCAGTTCTTC
>TRBV6-9|TRBJ1-4|NA|NA
CASSYPRGEIDEKLFF
TGTGCCAGCAGTTATCCCCGAGGGGAAATTGATGAAAAACTGTTTTTT
>TRBV7-8|TRBJ1-2|few|NA
CASSLVSGGYTF
TGTGCCAGCAGCTTAGTTTCCGGGGGCTACACCTTC
>TRBV4-1|TRBJ1-4|NA|NA
CASSQDPATLSKLFF
TGCGCCAGCAGCCAAGATCCCGCGACACTATCAAAACTGTTTTTT
>TRBV18|TRBJ2-2|few|NA
CASSPIGTLTGELFF
TGTGCCAGCTCACCAATCGGAACTCTCACCGGGGAGCTGTTTTTT
>TRBV11-2|TRBJ1-4|few|NA
CASSFQRNEKLFF
TGTGCCAGCAGCTTTCAACGTAATGAAAAACTGTTTTTT
>TRBV5-4|TRBJ2-3|NA|TRBD2
CASSPRGGGAGTDTQYF
TGTGCCAGCAGCCCGCGGGGCGGGGGGGCAGGCACAGATACGCAGTATTTT
>TRBV4-3|TRBJ1-4|once|NA
CASSQAPGPAGKLFF
TGCGCCAGCAGCCAGGCCCCCGGGCCCGCGGGAAAACTGTTTTTT
>TRBV7-9|TRBJ1-2|NA|NA
CASSSGYYGYTF
TGTGCCAGCAGCTCAGGGTACTATGGCTACACCTTC
>TRBV5-8|TRBJ2-2|NA|NA
CASREAWGELFF
TGTGCCAGCAGAGAGGCCTGGGGGGAGCTGTTTTTT
>TRBV7-8|TRBJ1-5|NA|TRBD1
CASSLGQGTGSGQPQHF
TGTGCCAGCAGCTTAGGTCAGGGGACAGGGTCCGGGCAGCCCCAGCATTTT
>TRBV10-2|TRBJ2-3|NA|NA
CASSPGGGRRDTQYF
TGCGCCAGCAGTCCAGGAGGCGGCAGACGAGATACGCAGTATTTT
>TRBV10-3|TRBJ1-5|few|TRBD1
CAISQTGDNQPQHF
TGTGCCATCAGCCAGACAGGGGACAATCAGCCCCAGCATTTT
>TRBV10-3|TRBJ2-3|NA|TRBD1
CAISAGTGGPDTQYF
TGTGCCATCAGCGCCGGGACAGGGGGCCCAGATACGCAGTATTTT
>TRBV9|TRBJ2-2|NA|NA
CASRGGPGELFF
TGTGCCAGCAGGGGGGGGCCCGGGGAGCTGTTTTTT
>TRBV14|TRBJ1-4|NA|NA
CASSQIGEKLFF
TGTGCCAGCAGCCAAATAGGTGAAAAACTGTTTTTT
>TRBV7-9|TRBJ1-2|few|TRBD1
CASSLGNRDRDYGYTF
TGTGCCAGCAGCTTAGGTAACCGGGACAGGGACTATGGCTACACCTTC
>TRBV5-1|TRBJ2-5|NA|NA
CASSLVGEWGTQYF
TGCGCCAGCAGCTTGGTCGGGGAGTGGGGGACCCAGTACTTC